These 13 T cell receptor beta chains were all obtained from the same sample, sequenced in a study of T cell responses to AZD1222 COVID-19 vaccine. The method was immunoSEQ multiplex PCR; TCRdb's version includes in-frame clones alone and lacks a portion of them. The table lists roughly 120,000 clones, around 90% of them singletons. The sequences come from peripheral blood, collected on day 0 of AZD1222 vaccination. The receptors originated from an adult in good health.

This chain connects TRBV9 to TRBJ2-1; 10 bases agree with TRBD1. This CDR3 spans 16 amino acids. The V gene's germline CDR1 is SGDLS and CDR2 YYNGEE. Trimming cost V 2 bases and J 7 bases; bases outside gene matches: 9. CDR3 amino acids: CASSVAGTGVMNEQFF. The CDR3 DNA sequence: TGTGCCAGCAGCGTGGCCGGGACAGGGGTGATGAATGAGCAGTTCTTC.

The chain links TRBV21-1 to TRBJ1-5. TRBV21-1 is tagged as a pseudogene. The CDR3 is 14 residues long. This CDR3 is CASSKVRGRGGWHF. The CDR3 DNA follows: TGTGCCAGCAGCAAAGTTAGGGGCAGGGGAGGGTGGCATTTT.

The chain is built from TRBV2 and TRBJ1-2; 7 bases line up with TRBD1. This CDR3 has 14 residues. Trimming removed 3 bases from V and 6 bases from J; junction bases left unmatched: 7. Germline CDR1 reads SNHLY; CDR2 reads FYNNEI. CDR3 nucleotides: TGTGCCAGCAGTGACGACAGGGAAGAGGATGGCTACACCTTC. The encoded protein is CASSDDREEDGYTF.

The chain couples TRBV4-1 to TRBJ1-5; D gene unclear. Germline assignment: CDR1 MGHRA and CDR2 YSYEKL. The V and J ends lost 1 base and 2 bases respectively, with 6 bases between them. The CDR3 is 14 amino acids. The CDR3 is CASSQAPGNQPQHF. The CDR3 nucleotides read TGCGCCAGCAGCCAAGCTCCGGGCAATCAGCCCCAGCATTTT.

The chain employs TRBV28 and TRBJ1-4; D might be TRBD1 (5 bases). The V end lost 6 bases, the J end lost 1 base, and 9 bases lay between the germline ends. The length of the CDR3 is 14 residues. Looked up from germline, CDR1 is MDHEN and CDR2 is SYDVKM. CDR3 nucleotides: TGTGCCAGCAGCCCGGGGGGAACTAATGAAAAACTGTTTTTT. Translating gives CASSPGGTNEKLFF.

V is TRBV15 and J is TRBJ1-2; D uncertain. This CDR3 is 16 amino acids long. V was pared by 0 bases and J by 2 bases, with 13 bases between. The germline V gene encodes CDR1 LNHNV and CDR2 YYDKDF (reference sequence). CDR3: CATSRELARPNYGYTF. DNA for the CDR3: TGTGCCACCAGCAGAGAACTAGCACGGCCCAACTATGGCTACACCTTC. Based on the CDR3 plus reference TRBV15 and TRBJ1-2, the full variable domain is DAMVIQNPRYQVTQFGKPVTLSCSQTLNHNVMYWYQQKSSQAPKLLFHYYDKDFNNEADTPDNFQSRRPNTSFCFLDIRSPGLGDTAMYLCATSRELARPNYGYTFGSGTRLTVV.

This rearrangement joins TRBV27 to TRBJ1-6; no clear D gene. CDR3 length: 15 residues. V was trimmed by 7 bases and J by 5 bases, leaving 15 bases between them. CDR1 is MNHEY and CDR2 is SMNVEV in the germline V gene (reference sequence). CDR3: CASTSAGTDNSPLHF. DNA for the CDR3: TGTGCCAGCACTTCAGCGGGTACGGATAATTCACCCCTCCACTTT.

The chain uses TRBV2 and TRBJ1-3; unclear D gene. The germline CDR1 and CDR2 sequences are SNHLY and FYNNEI. The CDR3 runs 13 residues. The V end lost 3 bases, the J end lost 0 bases, and 3 bases lay between the germline ends. The CDR3 loop is CASSEDSGNTIYF. In DNA, the CDR3 is TGTGCCAGCAGTGAGGACTCTGGAAACACCATATATTTT.

V is TRBV9 and J is TRBJ1-2, with 8 bases aligning to TRBD1. The CDR3 has 15 amino acids. Trimming took 0 bases from V and 4 from J; bases not matched to a gene: 5. From germline, CDR1 is SGDLS and CDR2 YYNGEE. CDR3 coding DNA: TGTGCCAGCAGCGTAGATTCAGGGGGCAGCTATGGCTACACCTTC. It translates to CASSVDSGGSYGYTF. Full variable domain (remainder filled in from reference TRBV9 and TRBJ1-2): DSGVTQTPKHLITATGQRVTLRCSPRSGDLSVYWYQQSLDQGLQFLIQYYNGEERAKGNILERFSAQQFPDLHSELNLSSLELGDSALYFCASSVDSGGSYGYTFGSGTRLTVV.

The chain is built from TRBV9 and TRBJ1-1, with D tentatively TRBD1 (5 bases). The CDR3 has 13 residues. V gave up 0 bases and J gave up 9 bases, with 12 bases separating them. The germline V gene encodes CDR1 SGDLS and CDR2 YYNGEE. The CDR3 is CASSVARQGKAFF. The CDR3, as DNA: TGTGCCAGCAGCGTAGCGCGGCAGGGAAAAGCTTTCTTT.

This clone has more than one count but fewer than ten. This chain connects TRBV2 to TRBJ1-1; D possibly corresponds to TRBD1 (5 bases). Germline-derived CDR1 and CDR2 are SNHLY and FYNNEI. The ends were cut back, 5 bases at V and 7 bases at J, with 11 bases in the middle. This CDR3 comprises 12 residues. In nucleotides, the CDR3 is TGTGCCAGCAGTCCGACAGATTTTGAAGCTTTCTTT. It codes for CASSPTDFEAFF.

V gene TRBV5-4 combines with J gene TRBJ2-7; 7 bases are a match to TRBD1. V dropped 4 bases and J dropped 7; count of bases not matched to a gene: 11. Germline CDR1 is SGHNT and CDR2 is YYREEE (reference sequence). This CDR3 has 14 amino acids. The DNA of the CDR3 is TGTGCCAGCAGCCCCTGGGACAGTCCTCGGGAGCAGTACTTC. Translating it yields CASSPWDSPREQYF. Combining the CDR3 with reference TRBV5-4 and TRBJ2-7 gives the whole variable domain ETGVTQSPTHLIKTRGQQVTLRCSSQSGHNTVSWYQQALGQGPQFIFQYYREEENGRGNFPPRFSGLQFPNYSSELNVNALELDDSALYLCASSPWDSPREQYFGPGTRLTVT.

This clone was seen more than once but under ten times. This same CDR3 is encoded by further DNA sequences in the sample. The CDR3 bases are TGTGCCAGCAGCTTAGAGGGTGGCAGCTCCTACGAGCAGTACTTC. Amino acid sequence: CASSLEGGSSYEQYF. The V call is TRBV7-8, the J call TRBJ2-7; D is undetermined. Looked up from germline, CDR1 is SGHVS and CDR2 is FQNEAQ. The CDR3 contains 15 residues. V was shortened by 1 base and J by 0 bases, with 10 bases between the two germline ends. The whole variable domain, remainder taken from reference TRBV7-8 and TRBJ2-7, is GAGVSQSPRYKVAKRGQDVALRCDPISGHVSLFWYQQALGQGPEFLTYFQNEAQLDKSGLPSDRFFAERPEGSVSTLKIQRTQQEDSAVYLCASSLEGGSSYEQYFGPGTRLTVT.